The subject of this entry is one TCR beta chain. The data originate from a study of CD8+CD57+ T cells in acquired aplastic anemia. Whole-study context: Healthy donors had, on average, about 9.9 million reads for their CD4+ cells.

Template material for TCR beta VDJ and CDR3 profiling consisted of genomic DNA. TCRdb fed the reads into MiXCR, producing one record per CDR3 protein. The table includes around 200,000 distinct CDR3 sequences, about half detected once. Sequenced material: sorted CD4+, CD8+, or CD8+CD57+ T cells (not recorded which) from PBMCs. The clonotype was recovered from a human donor in good health, serving as a control.

The DNA for the CDR3 is TGTGCCACCAGTGATTACAGGGGAGGGACAGATACGCAGTATTTT. Protein: CATSDYRGGTDTQYF. The rearrangement links TRBV24-1 to TRBJ2-3, with D perhaps assigned TRBD1 or TRBD2 (7 bases each). The CDR3 covers 15 residues. Germline V gives CDR1 KGHDR, CDR2 SFDVKD. V was trimmed by 2 bases and J by 3 bases, leaving 11 bases between them.